This T cell receptor (beta chain) derives from a study of cytomegalovirus exposure and HLA in healthy donors (dated by TCRdb to 2016 to 2017). Study-wide context: An earlier analysis of some 600 of the donors reported 276 Gb of sequence data and about 120 million unique TCR beta sequences obtained from some 170 million T cells. An early release covering approximately 600 HLA-typed donors comprised about 300 gigabases of sequencing data and 85 million or so unique TCR sequences. Among the roughly 400 genotyped donors, roughly 80% belonged to the genetic ancestry cluster associated with self-reported Caucasian donors. The study was designed to test whether signatures of past pathogen exposure could be identified by cataloging public T cell receptors. The study profiled the T cell repertoires of 550 to 700 subjects by immunosequencing and related them to cytomegalovirus serostatus. In addition to the first cohort of around 670 subjects, a separate validation cohort of 130 or so different subjects was used. To predict cytomegalovirus infection status, the study combined high-throughput TCR immunosequencing, statistical association of individual TCRs with disease status, and machine learning. To study patterns of TCR occurrence, a later analysis re-analyzed previously published TCR beta repertoires from 650 to 750 donors and added high-resolution HLA genotyping. Rather than drawing on any new phenotypic data, the later analysis identified candidate immune exposures from TCR beta sequences and the way those sequences occurred across donors. To decide whether each TCR beta V gene segment behaved as functional or pseudogenic, an earlier analysis of 587 of the donors relied on high-throughput TCR beta sequencing. Donor age, sex, ethnicity and CMV serostatus were compiled alongside the repertoire data. In a later genetic analysis, genome-wide SNP genotypes for about 65% of the roughly 670 donors were used, and that subset was treated as a discovery cohort. All discovery cohort repertoires had been generated on a single sequencing platform. Class I and class II HLA loci were covered by the typing at four-digit resolution. Typing coverage varied by locus: 629-630 donors for A, B, C, DRB1 and DQB1; about 520 for DQA1; more than 600 for DPA1; approximately 450 for DPB1. A handful of DR-DQ haplotypes were handled as single units for association and clustering because linkage in the cohort was strong. On average, about 240,000 unique TCR beta nucleotide sequences were sequenced per donor among some 420 genotyped donors of the cohort, with 15% to 20% of those sequences being non-productive.

Of note for this clone: There is no known antigen for this receptor. Per-base quality was not reported, and no clone a single base away is much larger than it.

In the germline V gene, CDR1 corresponds to SGHTA and CDR2 to FQGNSA. Germline trimming amounts to 1 base on V and 1 base on J, with 6 as the count of junction bases outside the gene matches. Its CDR3 holds 16 amino acids, cysteine through phenylalanine. Of all the DNA, just the CDR3 is kept, 48 bases in frame from base 1. Preparation of the library involved the immunoSEQ multiplex PCR assay. For the multiplex PCR, a mixture combining 60 forward primers for TCR Vbeta segments and 13 reverse primers for TCR Jbeta segments was used. The CDR3 region of rearranged TCR beta genes was amplified from genomic DNA by a multiplex PCR assay. The Illumina HiSeq System was used to sequence the amplified TCR beta libraries as 87-base-pair reads. In the authors' own workflow: In a later analysis, roughly 80 million unique TCR beta chains were counted across the approximately 620 repertoires, and roughly 11 million of these chains were shared by at least two donors. Raw reads were error-corrected and collapsed into unique sequences by a nearest-neighbor algorithm in which closely related sequences were merged to remove PCR and sequencing errors. To assign V, D and J gene segments, CDR3 sequences were aligned to IMGT reference sequences. For a sequence to be retained, a match of at least six nucleotides was required to both a V gene segment and a J gene segment. Rearrangements were called productive when the CDR3 lacked stop codons and stayed in frame with V and J; all others were non-productive. Following IMGT convention, CDR3 was defined as the stretch from the second conserved V-encoded cysteine up to the conserved J-encoded phenylalanine. The earlier analysis of some 600 of the donors excluded sequences that lacked an unambiguous match to a single V gene segment. An earlier analysis of roughly 590 of the donors called V segments functional above 56.7% productive rearrangements and segregating when the between-donor standard deviation exceeded 5%. A statistical classification framework was built to diagnose cytomegalovirus status from the catalog of TCR beta chain sequences. V and J gene assignment, in a later analysis, came from comparing TCR nucleotide sequences with IMGT/GENE-DB human TR gene sequences. In a later analysis, CDR3 sequences and most-parsimonious VDJ recombination scenarios were assigned using the TCRdist pipeline. A later analysis defined each TCR beta chain by its CDR3 amino acid sequence plus V-gene family, and excluded reads lacking a unique V-gene family. As a way to deal with suspected cross-contamination and a sequencing artifact, a later analysis dropped over 550 nucleotide sequences that were highly shared and had low generation probability. In a later analysis, a clonal expansion index for each public chain was calculated from normalized within-repertoire ranks of inferred template counts. In a later analysis, generation probabilities were computed using a VDJ recombination model fitted to out-of-frame rearrangements, and the results were checked against IGoR. In a later analysis, TCR-TCR, TCR-HLA and TCR-CMV co-occurrence was scored with hypergeometric tests, and a repertoire-size bias correction was applied to TCR pairs. False discovery rates were estimated in a later analysis by permuting HLA or CMV assignments 20 times. In a later analysis, co-occurring TCRs were grouped using DBSCAN, with TCRdist sequence similarity added in when clustering inside HLA-allele-positive subsets. For co-occurrence clustering, repertoires with fewer than 30,000 or more than 120,000 public chains were excluded, along with roughly 5 repertoires with anomalous nucleotide sharing. The table comes from immuneACCESS by way of TCRdb, which keeps in-frame sequences with V and J called. Part of the clones is missing from these tables; in studies checked, under half for an unresolved V gene and the rest for unknown reasons. The V and J calls and clone size come from that table; D and trimming were worked out from the DNA. The sample yields some 42,000 clones; about 50% were counted once. Clones ranked in the top ten supply 12% of the sample.

The paper's findings and limits, for the study overall: In vitro tests confirmed that a few of the cytomegalovirus-associated TCR beta chains recognize cytomegalovirus antigens. In a later genetic analysis, fewer N-insertions in productive TCRs were reported among donors in an Asian-associated ancestry cluster than the approximately 670-donor mean. The classifier was reported to diagnose cytomegalovirus status with high specificity and sensitivity in both the original cohort and the validation cohort. At a false discovery rate of 0.05, a later analysis linked 15,000 to 20,000 TCR beta sequences to specific HLA alleles. A later genetic analysis associated a missense DCLRE1C variant with V-gene and J-gene trimming of TCR beta chains, and an independent cohort replicated the association. Roughly 17 rarely observed V segments, including chromosome 9 orphons, were excluded from the earlier analysis of a few hundred of the donors because counts were too low. Because some donors lacked HLA typing at each locus, the association tests relied only on the typed subset. Linkage disequilibrium might explain the correlated functional status among segregating V segments, but an unknown experimental factor could not be ruled out. While some public TCRs were present in many individuals, most TCR sequences turned up only very rarely across donors. In a later analysis, HLA-associated TCR beta chains were found to be more clonally expanded and to have lower generation probabilities than equally common non-associated chains. Roughly uniform sequencing depth across donors was assumed in presence/absence analyses, although this assumption may not hold. The authors suggested that the approach could potentially be extended to other disease states and immunological phenotypes. Because the 87-base-pair reads could not distinguish some IMGT-functional V segments, including TRBV6-2 and TRBV6-3, those segments were excluded. A later analysis reported that several top co-occurrence clusters appeared linked to parvovirus B19, influenza, CMV and Epstein-Barr virus. Only TCR beta chains were sequenced in this cohort, and the absence of alpha or paired-chain data limited detectable features. In a later analysis, most CMV-associated TCR beta chains were found to appear HLA-restricted, with HLA associations seemingly driven largely by CMV exposure. A further reported finding was that TCR beta sequences accurately predicted the HLA-A and HLA-B alleles for most subjects in the first cohort. When HLA alleles, especially DR and DQ, strongly co-occurred, attributing TCR associations to individual alleles was difficult. CMV serostatus was the only immune exposure information available for the cohort. In a later analysis, TCR association rates were found to vary across HLA loci, with the most associated TCRs seen for DRB1 alleles and the fewest for HLA-C alleles. Broadly in line with IMGT annotations, most TCR beta V segments showed up in productive rearrangements about 87% or about 30% of the time in an earlier analysis of 587 of the donors. The sequencing pipeline was judged likely to have produced a cluster of highly shared sequence variants as a technical artifact. The study listed 150 to 200 TCR beta chains as associated with cytomegalovirus.

The cohort consisted of 670 or so healthy bone marrow donors. At the time of sampling, every cohort member was nominally healthy, though immune exposures that went unrecorded were likely present. Of the approximately 700 cohort members, approximately 280 had positive CMV serostatus and fewer than 450 had negative CMV serostatus, and CMV serostatus was not recorded for the donor. A peripheral blood sample was provided by each donor, and peripheral blood mononuclear cells were used for TCR beta sequencing. Genomic DNA extraction from the blood cell samples was performed with the Qiagen DNeasy Blood Extraction Kit.

The clonotype originates from a human donor in good health. In this chain, TRBV7-2 is recombined with TRBJ1-2; the junction holds 7 bases that match TRBD1. The sample taken for sequencing was PBMCs. The CDR3 reads CASSLVGSGGNYGYTF. The DNA sequence reads TGTGCCAGCAGCTTAGTGGGGTCAGGGGGTAACTATGGCTACACCTTC. With the rest looked up from the reference TRBV7-2 and TRBJ1-2 genes rather than sequenced, the full variable domain is GAGVSQSPSNKVTEKGKDVELRCDPISGHTALYWYRQSLGQGLEFLIYFQGNSAPDKSGLPSDRFSAERTGGSVSTLTIQRTQQEDSAVYLCASSLVGSGGNYGYTFGSGTRLTVV.